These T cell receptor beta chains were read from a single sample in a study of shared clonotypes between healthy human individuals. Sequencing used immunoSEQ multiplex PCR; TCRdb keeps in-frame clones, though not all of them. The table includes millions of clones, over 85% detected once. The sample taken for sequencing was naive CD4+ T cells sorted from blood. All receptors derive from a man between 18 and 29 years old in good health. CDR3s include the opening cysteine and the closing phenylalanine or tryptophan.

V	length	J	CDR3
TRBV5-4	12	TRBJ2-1	CASSLTSGEQFF
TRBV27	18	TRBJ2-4	CASSWGFTMGPAKNIQYF
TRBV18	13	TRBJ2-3	CASRPSGTDTQYF
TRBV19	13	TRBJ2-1	CASSMKSSNEQFF
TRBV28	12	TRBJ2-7	CASNESGYEQYF
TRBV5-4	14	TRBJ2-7	CASSHPQGPGEQYF
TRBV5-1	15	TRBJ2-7	CASSPKQGSSYEQYF
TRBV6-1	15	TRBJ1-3	CASTGGPLSGNTIYF
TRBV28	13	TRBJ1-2	CASSFRDPHGYTF
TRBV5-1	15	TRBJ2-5	CASTVAGTPQETQYF
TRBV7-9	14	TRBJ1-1	CASTRTGENTEAFF
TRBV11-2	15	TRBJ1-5	CASSLDRAGNQPQHF
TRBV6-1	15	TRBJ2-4	CASSDPGQGRNIQYF
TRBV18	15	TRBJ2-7	CASSRKQVDSYEQYF
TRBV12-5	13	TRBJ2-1	CASGWTKVGEQFF
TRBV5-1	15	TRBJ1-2	CASSLESGQNYGYTF
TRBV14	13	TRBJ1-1	CASSQDLNTEAFF
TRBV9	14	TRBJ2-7	CASSERATTYEQYF
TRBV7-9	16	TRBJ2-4	CASSLGQGVFKNIQYF
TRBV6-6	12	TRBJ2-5	CASYRGQETQYF
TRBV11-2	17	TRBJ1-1	CASSFRSFGLLNTEAFF
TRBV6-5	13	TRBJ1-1	CASTRGWGTEAFF
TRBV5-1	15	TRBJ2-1	CASRPGQGLNNEQFF
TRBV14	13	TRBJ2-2	CASSLQYTGELFF
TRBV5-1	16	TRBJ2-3	CASSLILGVLTDTQYF
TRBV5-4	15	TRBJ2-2	CASSFQGKNTGELFF
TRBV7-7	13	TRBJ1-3	CASSLDRGNTIYF
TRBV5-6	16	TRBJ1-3	CASSSGTGKAGNTIYF
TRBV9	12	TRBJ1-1	CASSAGGREAFF
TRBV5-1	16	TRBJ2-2	CASSRGQGQSAGELFF
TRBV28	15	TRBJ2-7	CASGTSGGASYEQYF
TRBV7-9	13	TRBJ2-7	CATNSLSSYEQYF
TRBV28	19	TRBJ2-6	CASSLRPGHRLSGANVLTF
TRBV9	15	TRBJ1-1	CASSVSWGSATEAFF
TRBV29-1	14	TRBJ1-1	CSVEGRLMNTEAFF
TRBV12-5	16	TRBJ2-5	CASGLVRGQDAETQYF
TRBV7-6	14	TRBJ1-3	CASTPGPVGNTIYF
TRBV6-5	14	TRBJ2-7	CASSPTSGYYEQYF